A single sample is the source of the 17 T cell receptor beta chains below, sequenced in a study of early T cells in non-severe SARS-CoV-2 infection. TCRdb redid the calling of the 5' RACE reads with MiXCR, one entry per CDR3 protein. The data show roughly 75,000 distinct CDR3 sequences, around 10% seen once. Sequencing was done on a sample of whole blood. Source of these receptors: an adult who was a healthcare worker with PCR-confirmed SARS-CoV-2 infection or an uninfected control (not recorded which).

This clonotype was seen many times. The J gene is TRBJ2-1, the V gene TRBV7-8, with D possibly being TRBD1 (6 bases). Germline V gene data show CDR1 as SGHVS and CDR2 as FQNEAQ. Trimming removed 5 bases at V and 9 bases at J, with 17 bases between. The CDR3 runs 14 residues. The CDR3 spells CASSHRLGAGEQFF. The DNA for the CDR3 is TGTGCCAGCAGCCACCGTCTGGGGGCGGGTGAGCAGTTCTTC.

This clonotype showed up many times. A junction boundary mismatches the germline segment, possibly from a read error. The J gene is TRBJ2-1, the V gene TRBV12-3 or TRBV12-4; possible D gene TRBD2, 5 bases. This CDR3 has 12 residues. CDR3 in DNA: TGTGCCAGCAGCCTTGTGATCAGCGGACTCCTCTTC. Encoded protein: CASSLVISGLLF.

V usage is TRBV20-1 and J usage is TRBJ2-1; 13 bases are shared with TRBD2. The CDR3 extends over 17 amino acids. Per germline, CDR1 DFQATT and CDR2 SNEGSKA (reference sequence). J was trimmed by 5 bases and V by 6 bases; bases with no gene match: 13. CDR3 coding DNA: TGCAGTGCACCCCCGGCGGGACTAGCGGGGTCCCACAATGAGCAGTTCTTC. Translation: CSAPPAGLAGSHNEQFF.

This clonotype came up many times. The rearrangement joins TRBV6-2 or TRBV6-3 to TRBJ2-2, with D perhaps TRBD2 (6 bases). Germline-derived CDR1 and CDR2 are MNHEY and SVGEGT. The length of the CDR3 is 18 residues. Trimming shortened V by 4 bases and J by 1 base, and 19 bases separated the two germline ends. CDR3 sequence (DNA): TGTGCCAGCAGTTCCTCTAGGTTTCCAGCGGGGAACACCGGGGAGCTGTTTTTT. Protein sequence: CASSSSRFPAGNTGELFF.

In its sample, this clonotype was seen a few times. The chain has TRBV5-1 and TRBJ1-1; 11 bases are shared with TRBD1. The germline V gene encodes CDR1 SGHRS and CDR2 YFSETQ. Trimming removed 3 bases from V and 11 bases from J; junction bases left unmatched: 12. The CDR3 contains 15 residues. The CDR3 bases are TGCGCCAGCAGCTCCCGGGACAGGGGGACATTAGGGGCTTTCTTT. Its protein is CASSSRDRGTLGAFF.

The rearrangement links TRBV5-1 to TRBJ2-2; D not certain. Trimming took off 0 bases at V and 7 bases at J, with 10 bases between the two ends. The CDR3 runs to 14 residues. CDR1 and CDR2 (germline): SGHRS, YFSETQ. This CDR3 is CASSLAQISGELFF. The DNA for the CDR3 is TGCGCCAGCAGCTTGGCTCAGATCAGCGGGGAGCTGTTTTTT.

This chain connects TRBV7-9 to TRBJ2-7, with 11 bases matching TRBD1. This CDR3 has 15 residues. V gave up 7 bases and J gave up 6 bases; unmatched junction bases: 11. In germline, CDR1 is SEHNR, CDR2 FQNEAQ (reference sequence). The CDR3 sequence: CASTPPPGQGGEQYF. In DNA form, the CDR3 reads TGTGCCAGCACTCCTCCTCCGGGACAGGGGGGCGAGCAGTACTTC.

This clonotype came up many times. V and J are TRBV4-1 and TRBJ1-2; the match to TRBD1 covers 8 bases. The germline V gene has CDR1 MGHRA and CDR2 YSYEKL. There are 15 residues in the CDR3. Trimming took 0 bases from V and 5 from J; bases not matched to a gene: 5. This CDR3 is CASSQDGQGAYGYTF. DNA for the CDR3: TGCGCCAGCAGCCAAGATGGTCAGGGGGCGTATGGCTACACCTTC.

This clonotype was seen ten or more times. CDR3 DNA: TGTGCCAGCGGCGAGAGGCCTAGCGGGACCCAGTACTTC. Translation gives CASGERPSGTQYF. V gene TRBV6-2 or TRBV6-3 combines with J gene TRBJ2-5; 7 nucleotides align to TRBD2. Per germline, CDR1 MNHEY and CDR2 SVGEGT. Trimming took 8 bases from V and 7 from J; bases not matched to a gene: 10. The CDR3 is made up of 13 amino acids.

J is TRBJ2-5 and V is TRBV29-1; possibly TRBD1 or TRBD2 for D (5 bases each). Germline V gives CDR1 SQVTM, CDR2 ANQGSEA. V gave up 2 bases and J gave up 6 bases, with 13 bases separating them. The CDR3 consists of 13 residues. CDR3 sequence: CSVERWGSQTQYF. DNA of the CDR3: TGCAGCGTTGAAAGGTGGGGGAGCCAGACCCAGTACTTC. Full variable domain (missing parts from reference TRBV29-1 and TRBJ2-5): SAVISQKPSRDICQRGTSLTIQCQVDSQVTMMFWYRQQPGQSLTLIATANQGSEATYESGFVIDKFPISRPNLTFSTLTVSNMSPEDSSIYLCSVERWGSQTQYFGPGTRLLVL.

V and J are TRBV2 and TRBJ2-7; D uncertain. This CDR3 is built from 13 residues. V lost 5 bases to trimming and J lost 3 bases, with 11 bases between them. Germline lookup yields CDR1 SNHLY and CDR2 FYNNEI. The CDR3 region is CASSLRAIYEQYF. The CDR3 DNA is TGTGCCAGCAGTCTCCGGGCCATCTACGAGCAGTACTTC.

This rearrangement joins TRBV7-8 to TRBJ2-1; 10 bases are a match to TRBD1. The CDR3 extends over 15 amino acids. Germline values: CDR1 SGHVS, CDR2 FQNEAQ. J was trimmed by 7 bases and V by 7 bases; bases with no gene match: 10. Written as DNA, the CDR3 is TGTGCCAGCACCCCGATGGGACAGGGGCGGAATGAGCAGTTCTTC. The encoded protein is CASTPMGQGRNEQFF.

This clonotype was detected many times. DNA of the CDR3: TGTGCCAGCAGCGTAGGAGGGGACAGGGGATTTCAGCCCCAGCATTTT. Encoded protein: CASSVGGDRGFQPQHF. The chain joins TRBV9 to TRBJ1-5; 10 nucleotides agree with TRBD1. The CDR3 has 16 residues. Germline V gene lookup returns CDR1 SGDLS and CDR2 YYNGEE. Trimming cost V 0 bases and J 6 bases; bases outside gene matches: 6.

This clonotype showed up many times. The CDR3 nucleotides are TGTGCCAGCAGCGTAGGTGGTAGCGGGAATCTGTTCTTC. Amino acid sequence: CASSVGGSGNLFF. V is TRBV9 and J is TRBJ2-1, with 8 bases matching TRBD2. CDR1 SGDLS and CDR2 YYNGEE come from the germline V gene. There are 13 residues in the CDR3. The trim removed 0 bases at V and 15 bases at J, leaving 8 bases unmatched.

This clonotype was observed a handful of times. J is TRBJ1-5 and V is TRBV20-1; unclear D gene. Germline-derived CDR1 and CDR2 are DFQATT and SNEGSKA (reference sequence). The CDR3 runs 17 residues. Trimming shortened V by 3 bases and J by 2 bases, and 20 bases separated the two germline ends. CDR3 in amino acids: CSASHSGSLVGNQPQHF. The CDR3 DNA reads TGCAGTGCTAGCCACTCGGGATCGCTGGTTGGCAATCAGCCCCAGCATTTT.

The V gene is TRBV7-9, the J gene TRBJ2-2; D ambiguous. CDR1 and CDR2 from the germline V gene are SEHNR and FQNEAQ (reference sequence). The CDR3 has 18 amino acids. With 4 bases removed from V and 2 bases from J, the gap between germline ends came to 20 bases. The CDR3 here is CASSSNSFTTSNTGELFF. DNA of the CDR3: TGTGCCAGCAGCTCGAACTCCTTTACCACATCTAACACCGGGGAGCTGTTTTTT.

This clonotype was seen a handful of times. J is TRBJ2-5 and V is TRBV29-1; D is uncertain. The germline V gene has CDR1 SQVTM and CDR2 ANQGSEA. V lost 6 bases to trimming and J lost 5 bases, with 7 bases between them. The CDR3 extends over 10 amino acids. For the CDR3, the DNA is TGCAGCGTGGACGCCGAGACCCAGTACTTC. Its translation: CSVDAETQYF.